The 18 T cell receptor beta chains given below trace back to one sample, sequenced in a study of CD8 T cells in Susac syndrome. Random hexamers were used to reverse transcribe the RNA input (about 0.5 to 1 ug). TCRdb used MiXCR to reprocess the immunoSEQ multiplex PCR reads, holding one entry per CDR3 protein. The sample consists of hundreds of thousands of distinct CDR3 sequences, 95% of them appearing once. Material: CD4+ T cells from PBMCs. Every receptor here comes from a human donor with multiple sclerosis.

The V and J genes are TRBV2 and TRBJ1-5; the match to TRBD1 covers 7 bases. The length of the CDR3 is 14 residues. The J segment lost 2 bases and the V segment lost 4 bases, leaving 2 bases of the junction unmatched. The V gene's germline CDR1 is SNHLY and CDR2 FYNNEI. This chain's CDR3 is CASSVDRGNQPQHF. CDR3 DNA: TGTGCCAGCAGTGTAGACAGGGGCAATCAGCCCCAGCATTTT.

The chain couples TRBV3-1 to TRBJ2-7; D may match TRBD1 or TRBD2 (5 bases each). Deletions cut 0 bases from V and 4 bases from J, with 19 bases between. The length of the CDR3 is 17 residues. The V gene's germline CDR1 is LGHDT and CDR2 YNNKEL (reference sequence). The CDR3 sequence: CASSQDGAAVGAYEQYF. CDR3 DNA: TGTGCCAGCAGCCAAGATGGAGCAGCGGTAGGGGCTTACGAGCAGTACTTC.

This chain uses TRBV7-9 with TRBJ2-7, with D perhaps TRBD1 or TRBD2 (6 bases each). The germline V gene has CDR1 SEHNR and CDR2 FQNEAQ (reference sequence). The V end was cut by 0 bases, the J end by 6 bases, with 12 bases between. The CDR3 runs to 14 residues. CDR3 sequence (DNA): TGTGCCAGCAGCTTAGCCGGGGGCGCGGGCGAGCAGTACTTC. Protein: CASSLAGGAGEQYF.

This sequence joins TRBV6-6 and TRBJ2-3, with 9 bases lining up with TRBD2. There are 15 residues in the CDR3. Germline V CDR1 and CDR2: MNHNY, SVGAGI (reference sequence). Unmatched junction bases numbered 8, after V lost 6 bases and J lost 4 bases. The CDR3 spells CASSLTGLAPDTQYF. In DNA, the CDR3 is TGTGCCAGCAGCTTGACGGGACTAGCACCAGATACGCAGTATTTT.

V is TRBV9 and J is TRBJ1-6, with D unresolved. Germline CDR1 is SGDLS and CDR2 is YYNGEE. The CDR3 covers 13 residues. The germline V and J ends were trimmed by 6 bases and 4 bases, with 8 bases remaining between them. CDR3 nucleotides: TGTGCCAGCAATTCCGGGTATAATTCACCCCTCCACTTT. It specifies CASNSGYNSPLHF.

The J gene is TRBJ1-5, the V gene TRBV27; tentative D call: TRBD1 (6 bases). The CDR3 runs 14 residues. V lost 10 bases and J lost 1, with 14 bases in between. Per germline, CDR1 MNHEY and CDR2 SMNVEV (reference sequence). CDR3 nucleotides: TGTGCCACCTCGGGAGGGACAAGCAATCAGCCCCAGCATTTT. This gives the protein CATSGGTSNQPQHF.

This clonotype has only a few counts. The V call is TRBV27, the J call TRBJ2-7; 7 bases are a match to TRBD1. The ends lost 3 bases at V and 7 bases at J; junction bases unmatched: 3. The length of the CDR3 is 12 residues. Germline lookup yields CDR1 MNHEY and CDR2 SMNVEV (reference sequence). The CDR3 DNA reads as TGTGCCAGCAGTTTTCGACAGGGAGAGCAGTACTTC. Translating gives CASSFRQGEQYF.

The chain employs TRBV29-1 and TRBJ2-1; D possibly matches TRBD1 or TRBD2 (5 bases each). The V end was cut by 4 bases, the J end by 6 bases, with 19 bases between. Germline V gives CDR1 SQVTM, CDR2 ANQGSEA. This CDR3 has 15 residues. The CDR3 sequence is CSVVTRDRVFNEQFF. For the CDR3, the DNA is TGCAGCGTTGTCACCCGGGACCGGGTTTTCAATGAGCAGTTCTTC.

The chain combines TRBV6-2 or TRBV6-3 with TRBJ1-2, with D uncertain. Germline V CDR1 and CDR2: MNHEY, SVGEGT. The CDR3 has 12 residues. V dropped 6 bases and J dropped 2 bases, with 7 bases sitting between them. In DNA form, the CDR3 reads TGTGCCAGCAGCGGACCGAACTATGGCTACACCTTC. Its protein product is CASSGPNYGYTF.

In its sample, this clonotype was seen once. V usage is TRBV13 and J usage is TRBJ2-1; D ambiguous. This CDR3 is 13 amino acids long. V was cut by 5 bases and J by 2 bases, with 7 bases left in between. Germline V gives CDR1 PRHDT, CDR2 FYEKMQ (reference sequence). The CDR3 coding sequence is TGTGCCAGCAGCCAAATACCCTACAATGAGCAGTTCTTC. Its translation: CASSQIPYNEQFF.

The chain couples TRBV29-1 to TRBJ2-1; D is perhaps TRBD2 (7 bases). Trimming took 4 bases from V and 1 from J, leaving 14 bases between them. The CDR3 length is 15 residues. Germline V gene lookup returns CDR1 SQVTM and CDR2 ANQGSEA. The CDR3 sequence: CSVVERGGSYNEQFF. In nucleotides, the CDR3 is TGCAGCGTTGTTGAGAGGGGGGGTTCCTACAATGAGCAGTTCTTC.

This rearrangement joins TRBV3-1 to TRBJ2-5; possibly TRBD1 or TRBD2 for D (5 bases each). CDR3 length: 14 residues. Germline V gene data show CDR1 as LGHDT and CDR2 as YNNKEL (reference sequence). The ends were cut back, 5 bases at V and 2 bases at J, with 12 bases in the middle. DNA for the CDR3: TGTGCCAGCAGCTTCGGGGACGGGCAAGAGACCCAGTACTTC. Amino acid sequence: CASSFGDGQETQYF.

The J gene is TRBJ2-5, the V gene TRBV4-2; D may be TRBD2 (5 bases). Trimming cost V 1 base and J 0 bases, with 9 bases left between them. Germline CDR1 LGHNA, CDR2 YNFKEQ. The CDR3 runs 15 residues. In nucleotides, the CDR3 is TGTGCCAGCAGCCAAGGGTGGAGGTACCAAGAGACCCAGTACTTC. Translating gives CASSQGWRYQETQYF.

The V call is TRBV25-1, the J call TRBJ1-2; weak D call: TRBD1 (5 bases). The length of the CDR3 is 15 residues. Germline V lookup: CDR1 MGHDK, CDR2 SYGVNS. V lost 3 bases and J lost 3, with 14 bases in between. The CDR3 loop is CASSDPGTGDYGYTF. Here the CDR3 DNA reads TGTGCCAGCAGTGATCCCGGGACGGGGGACTATGGCTACACCTTC.

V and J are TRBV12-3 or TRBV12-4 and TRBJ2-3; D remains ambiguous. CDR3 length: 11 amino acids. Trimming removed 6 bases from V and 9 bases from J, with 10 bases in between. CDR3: CASSLTRTQYF. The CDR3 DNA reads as TGTGCCAGCAGCCTCACTCGGACGCAGTATTTT.

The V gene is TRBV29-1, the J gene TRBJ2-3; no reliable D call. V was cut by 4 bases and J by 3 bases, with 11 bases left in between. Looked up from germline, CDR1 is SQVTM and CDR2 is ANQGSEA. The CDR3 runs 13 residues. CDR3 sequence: CSVVVPFTDTQYF. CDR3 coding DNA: TGCAGCGTTGTTGTACCTTTTACAGATACGCAGTATTTT.

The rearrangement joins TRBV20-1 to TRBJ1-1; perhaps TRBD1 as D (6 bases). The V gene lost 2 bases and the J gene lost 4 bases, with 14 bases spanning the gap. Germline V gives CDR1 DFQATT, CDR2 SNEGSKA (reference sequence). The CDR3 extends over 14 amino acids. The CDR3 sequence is CSARKQGLATEAFF. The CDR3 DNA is TGCAGTGCTAGAAAACAGGGATTGGCCACTGAAGCTTTCTTT.

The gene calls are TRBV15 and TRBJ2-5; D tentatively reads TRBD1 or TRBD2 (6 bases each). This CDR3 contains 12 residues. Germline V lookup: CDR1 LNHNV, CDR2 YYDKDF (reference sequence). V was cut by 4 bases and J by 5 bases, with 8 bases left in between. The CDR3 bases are TGTGCCACCAGCAAGGGGGGTGAGACCCAGTACTTC. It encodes CATSKGGETQYF.